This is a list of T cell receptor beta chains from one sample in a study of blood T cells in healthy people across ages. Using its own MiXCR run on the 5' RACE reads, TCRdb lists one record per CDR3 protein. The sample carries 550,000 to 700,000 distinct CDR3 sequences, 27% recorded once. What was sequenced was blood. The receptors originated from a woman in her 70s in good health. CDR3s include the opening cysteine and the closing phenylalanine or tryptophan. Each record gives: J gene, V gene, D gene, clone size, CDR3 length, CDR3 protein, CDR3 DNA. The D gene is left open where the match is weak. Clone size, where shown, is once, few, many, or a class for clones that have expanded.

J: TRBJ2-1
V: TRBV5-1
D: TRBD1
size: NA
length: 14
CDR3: CASSPGTGVDEQFF
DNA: TGCGCCAGCAGCCCCGGGACAGGGGTCGATGAGCAGTTCTTC

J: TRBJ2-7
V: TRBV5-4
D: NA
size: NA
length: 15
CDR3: CASSDTGFRDYEQYF
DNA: TGTGCCAGCAGCGATACAGGGTTTCGAGACTACGAGCAGTACTTC

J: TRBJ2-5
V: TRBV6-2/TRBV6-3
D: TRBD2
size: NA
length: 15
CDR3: CASSYLSGGVETQYF
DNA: TGTGCCAGCAGTTACCTTAGCGGGGGAGTGGAGACCCAGTACTTC

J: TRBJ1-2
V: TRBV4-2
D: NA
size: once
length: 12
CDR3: CASSQGQHGYTF
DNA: TGTGCCAGCAGCCAAGGTCAGCATGGCTACACCTTC

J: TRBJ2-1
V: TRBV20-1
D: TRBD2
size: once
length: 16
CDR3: CSARELSGTIYNEQFF
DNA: TGCAGTGCTAGAGAATTGAGCGGGACGATCTACAATGAGCAGTTCTTC

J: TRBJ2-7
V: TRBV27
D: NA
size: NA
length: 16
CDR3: CASSTPPGTGGGGWYF
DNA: TGTGCCAGCAGTACCCCTCCCGGGACTGGAGGTGGGGGATGGTACTTC

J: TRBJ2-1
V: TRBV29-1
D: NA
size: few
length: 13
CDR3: CSVVVRADNEQFF
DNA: TGCAGCGTTGTCGTTCGGGCTGACAATGAGCAGTTCTTC

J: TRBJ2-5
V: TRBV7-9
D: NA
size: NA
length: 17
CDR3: CASIPLPDDSQWETQYF
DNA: TGTGCCAGCATCCCCTTGCCGGATGACAGTCAGTGGGAGACCCAGTACTTC

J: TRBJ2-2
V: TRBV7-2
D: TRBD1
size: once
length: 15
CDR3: CASRPTGGPTGELFF
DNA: TGTGCCAGCAGACCTACAGGGGGCCCCACCGGGGAGCTGTTTTTT

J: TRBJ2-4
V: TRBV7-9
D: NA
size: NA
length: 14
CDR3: CASSLGGTKNIQYF
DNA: TGTGCCAGCAGCTTAGGGGGAACCAAAAACATTCAGTACTTC

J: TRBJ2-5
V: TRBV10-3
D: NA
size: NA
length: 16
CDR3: CAISESSQARSMAQYF
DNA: TGTGCCATCAGTGAGTCGTCCCAGGCGCGTTCAATGGCCCAGTACTTC

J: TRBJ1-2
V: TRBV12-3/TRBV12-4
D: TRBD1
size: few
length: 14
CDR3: CASSTGQALGGYTF
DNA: TGTGCCAGCAGTACTGGACAGGCTTTGGGGGGCTACACCTTC

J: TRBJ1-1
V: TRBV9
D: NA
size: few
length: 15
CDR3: CASSVGGARNTEAFF
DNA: TGTGCCAGCAGCGTAGGTGGGGCCCGGAACACTGAAGCTTTCTTT

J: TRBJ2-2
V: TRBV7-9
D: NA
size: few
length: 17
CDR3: CASSLASYREGTGELFF
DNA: TGTGCCAGCAGCTTAGCTTCCTACAGGGAGGGAACCGGGGAGCTGTTTTTT

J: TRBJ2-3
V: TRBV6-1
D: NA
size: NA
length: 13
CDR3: CANQGSNTDTQYF
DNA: TGTGCCAACCAGGGCAGCAACACAGATACGCAGTATTTT

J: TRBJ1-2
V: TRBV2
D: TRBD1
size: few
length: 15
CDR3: CASRNRTGVNYGYTF
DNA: TGTGCCAGCAGAAACAGGACAGGTGTTAACTATGGCTACACCTTC

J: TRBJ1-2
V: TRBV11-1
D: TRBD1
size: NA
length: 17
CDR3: CASSLGFSRTGSDGYTF
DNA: TGTGCCAGCAGCTTAGGGTTTTCTCGGACAGGGAGCGATGGCTACACCTTC

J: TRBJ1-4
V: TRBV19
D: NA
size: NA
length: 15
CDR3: CASSIGGFKSEKLFF
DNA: TGTGCCAGTAGTATAGGGGGGTTTAAGTCGGAAAAACTGTTTTTT

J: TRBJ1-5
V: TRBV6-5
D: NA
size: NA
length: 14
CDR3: CASSYSNRAQPQHF
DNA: TGTGCCAGCAGTTACTCGAACCGGGCCCAGCCCCAGCATTTT

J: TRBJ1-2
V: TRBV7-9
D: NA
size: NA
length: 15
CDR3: CASSLTGRANYGYTF
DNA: TGTGCCAGCAGCTTAACCGGCCGAGCTAACTATGGCTACACCTTC

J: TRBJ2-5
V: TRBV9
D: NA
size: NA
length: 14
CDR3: CASSVRGDRETQYF
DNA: TGTGCCAGCAGCGTAAGGGGTGATCGGGAGACCCAGTACTTC

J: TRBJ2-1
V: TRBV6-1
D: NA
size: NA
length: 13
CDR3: CASSEQFVNGQFF
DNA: TGTGCCAGCAGTGAACAGTTTGTCAATGGGCAGTTCTTC

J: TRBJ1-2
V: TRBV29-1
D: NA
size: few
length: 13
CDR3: CSARQAPEGGYTF
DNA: TGCAGCGCACGACAGGCGCCTGAGGGTGGCTACACCTTC

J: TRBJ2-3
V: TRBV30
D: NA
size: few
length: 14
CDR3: CAWSVSRSTDTQYF
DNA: TGTGCCTGGAGTGTAAGTCGAAGCACAGATACGCAGTATTTT

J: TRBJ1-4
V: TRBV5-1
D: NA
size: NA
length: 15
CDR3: CASSSFRGTNEKLFF
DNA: TGCGCCAGCAGCTCGTTCAGGGGAACTAATGAAAAACTGTTTTTT

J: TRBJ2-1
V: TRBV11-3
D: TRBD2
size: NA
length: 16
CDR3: CASTARGSLSYNEQFF
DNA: TGTGCCAGCACTGCGCGGGGGTCCCTCTCCTACAATGAGCAGTTCTTC

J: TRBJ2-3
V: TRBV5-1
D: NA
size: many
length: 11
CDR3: CASSLQDTQYF
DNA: TGCGCCAGCAGCTTGCAAGATACGCAGTATTTT

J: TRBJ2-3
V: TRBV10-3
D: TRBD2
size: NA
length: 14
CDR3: CAIRSGTSTDTQYF
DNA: TGTGCCATCAGAAGCGGGACTAGCACAGATACGCAGTATTTT

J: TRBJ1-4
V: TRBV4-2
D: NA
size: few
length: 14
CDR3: CASSQSATNEKLFF
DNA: TGTGCCAGCAGCCAATCCGCAACTAATGAAAAACTGTTTTTT

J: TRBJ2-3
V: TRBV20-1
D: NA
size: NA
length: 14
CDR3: CSASGPPSTDTQYF
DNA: TGCAGTGCAAGCGGCCCCCCCAGCACAGATACGCAGTATTTT

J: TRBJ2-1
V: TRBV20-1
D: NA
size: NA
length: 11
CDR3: CQSGAGNEQFF
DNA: TGCCAAAGTGGGGCGGGGAATGAGCAGTTCTTC

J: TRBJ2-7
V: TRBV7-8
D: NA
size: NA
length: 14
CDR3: CASSQGLNSYEQYF
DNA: TGTGCCAGTTCACAGGGTTTGAACTCCTACGAGCAGTACTTC

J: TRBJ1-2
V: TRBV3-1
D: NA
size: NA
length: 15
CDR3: CAGSQNPTHNYGYTF
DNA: TGTGCCGGCAGCCAAAACCCTACCCACAACTATGGCTACACCTTC

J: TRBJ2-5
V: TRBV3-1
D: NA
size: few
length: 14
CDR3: CASSQVSGEETQYF
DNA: TGTGCCAGCAGCCAAGTCTCGGGGGAAGAGACCCAGTACTTC

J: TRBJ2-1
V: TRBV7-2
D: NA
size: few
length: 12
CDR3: CASRGGYREQFF
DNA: TGTGCCAGCAGAGGGGGGTACCGGGAGCAGTTCTTC

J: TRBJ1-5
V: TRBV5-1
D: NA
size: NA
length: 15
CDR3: CASSLGGFPDQPQHF
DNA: TGCGCCAGCAGCTTGGGGGGCTTCCCCGATCAGCCCCAGCATTTT

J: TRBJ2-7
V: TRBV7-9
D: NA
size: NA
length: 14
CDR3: CASSFTRGSYEQYF
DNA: TGTGCCAGCAGCTTTACGCGCGGATCCTACGAGCAGTACTTC

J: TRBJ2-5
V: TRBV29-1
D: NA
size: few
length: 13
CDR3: CSVGGQLQETQYF
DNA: TGCAGCGTTGGGGGCCAGCTCCAAGAGACCCAGTACTTC

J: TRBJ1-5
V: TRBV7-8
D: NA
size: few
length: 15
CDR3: CASSLAEESNQPQHF
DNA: TGTGCCAGCAGCTTAGCGGAGGAGAGCAATCAGCCCCAGCATTTT

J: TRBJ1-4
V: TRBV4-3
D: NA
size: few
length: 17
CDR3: CASSQEVERGKGEKLFF
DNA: TGCGCCAGCAGCCAAGAAGTAGAAAGGGGGAAGGGGGAAAAACTGTTTTTT

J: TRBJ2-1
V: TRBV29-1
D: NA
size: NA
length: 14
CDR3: CSAHSTGRDNEQFF
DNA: TGCAGCGCCCACTCGACAGGTCGCGACAATGAGCAGTTCTTC

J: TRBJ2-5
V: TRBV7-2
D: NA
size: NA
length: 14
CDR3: CASSLRQAWETQYF
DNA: TGTGCCAGCAGCTTACGACAGGCTTGGGAGACCCAGTACTTC

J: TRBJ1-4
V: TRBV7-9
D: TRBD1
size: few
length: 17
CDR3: CASSIQGAKSTNEKLFF
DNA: TGTGCCAGCAGCATACAGGGGGCTAAATCAACTAATGAAAAACTGTTTTTT

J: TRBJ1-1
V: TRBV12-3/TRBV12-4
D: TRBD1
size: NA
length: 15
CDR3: CASRDRVGENTEAFF
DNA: TGTGCCAGCAGGGACAGGGTCGGGGAGAACACTGAAGCTTTCTTT

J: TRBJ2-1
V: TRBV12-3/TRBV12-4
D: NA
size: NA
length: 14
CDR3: CASSLVRGGNEQFF
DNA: TGTGCCAGCAGTTTAGTGCGGGGAGGCAATGAGCAGTTCTTC

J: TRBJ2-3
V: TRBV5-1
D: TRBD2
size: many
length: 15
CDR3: CASSSSGTSTDTQYF
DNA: TGTGCCAGCAGCTCGAGCGGGACTAGCACAGATACGCAGTATTTT

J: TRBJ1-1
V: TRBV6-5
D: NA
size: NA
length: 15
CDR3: CASTRMGGWNTEAFF
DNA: TGTGCCAGCACCAGGATGGGGGGCTGGAACACTGAAGCTTTCTTT

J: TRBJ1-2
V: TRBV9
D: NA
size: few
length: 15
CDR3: CASSAGEGSNYGYTF
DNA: TGTGCCAGCAGCGCAGGGGAGGGCAGTAACTATGGCTACACCTTC

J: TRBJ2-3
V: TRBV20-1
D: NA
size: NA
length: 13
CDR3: CSAPPESTDTQYF
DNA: TGCAGTGCGCCCCCAGAAAGCACAGATACGCAGTATTTT

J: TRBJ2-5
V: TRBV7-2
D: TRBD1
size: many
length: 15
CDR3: CASSLQRTGKETQYF
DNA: TGTGCCAGCAGCCTACAACGGACAGGGAAAGAGACCCAGTACTTC

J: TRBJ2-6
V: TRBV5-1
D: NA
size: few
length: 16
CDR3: CASSLGGASGANVLTF
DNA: TGCGCCAGCAGCCTAGGGGGAGCCTCTGGGGCCAACGTCCTGACTTTC

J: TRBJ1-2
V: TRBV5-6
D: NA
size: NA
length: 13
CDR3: CASSLLGPTGYTF
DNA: TGTGCCAGCAGCTTGTTGGGACCTACTGGCTACACCTTC

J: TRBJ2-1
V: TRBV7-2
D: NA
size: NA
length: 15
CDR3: CASSSGGGGLNEQFF
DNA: TGTGCCAGCAGCTCAGGCGGAGGCGGGCTCAATGAGCAGTTCTTC